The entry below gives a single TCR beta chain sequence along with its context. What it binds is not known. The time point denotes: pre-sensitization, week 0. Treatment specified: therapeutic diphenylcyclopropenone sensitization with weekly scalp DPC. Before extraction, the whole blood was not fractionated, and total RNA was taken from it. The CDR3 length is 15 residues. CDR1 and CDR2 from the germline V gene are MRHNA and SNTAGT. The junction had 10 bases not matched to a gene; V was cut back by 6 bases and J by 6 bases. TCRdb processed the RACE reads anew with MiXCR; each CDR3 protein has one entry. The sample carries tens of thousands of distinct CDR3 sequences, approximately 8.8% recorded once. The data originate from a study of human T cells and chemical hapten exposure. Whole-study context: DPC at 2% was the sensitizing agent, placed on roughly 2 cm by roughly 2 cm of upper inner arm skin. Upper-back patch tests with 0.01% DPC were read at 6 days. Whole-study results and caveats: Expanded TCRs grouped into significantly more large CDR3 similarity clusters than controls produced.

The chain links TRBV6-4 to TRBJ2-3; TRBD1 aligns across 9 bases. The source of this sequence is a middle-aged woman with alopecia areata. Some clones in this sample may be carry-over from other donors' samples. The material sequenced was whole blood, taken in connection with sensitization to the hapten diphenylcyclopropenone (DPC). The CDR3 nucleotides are TGTGCCAGCAGCCCGGGACAGGGTCCTAGGGATACGCAGTATTTT. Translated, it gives CASSPGQGPRDTQYF.